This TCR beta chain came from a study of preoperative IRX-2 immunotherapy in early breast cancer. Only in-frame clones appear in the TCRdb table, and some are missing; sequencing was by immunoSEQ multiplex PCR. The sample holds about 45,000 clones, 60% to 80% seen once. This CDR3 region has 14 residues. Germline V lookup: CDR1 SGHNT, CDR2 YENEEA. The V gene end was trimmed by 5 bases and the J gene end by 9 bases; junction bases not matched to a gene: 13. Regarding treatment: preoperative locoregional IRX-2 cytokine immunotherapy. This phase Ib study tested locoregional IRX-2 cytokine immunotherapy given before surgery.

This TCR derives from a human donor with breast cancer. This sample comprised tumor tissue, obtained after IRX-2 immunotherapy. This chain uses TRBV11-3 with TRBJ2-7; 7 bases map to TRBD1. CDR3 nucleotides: TGTGCCAGCAGCCTTAATACAGGGGAAAAGGGGCAGTACTTC. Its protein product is CASSLNTGEKGQYF. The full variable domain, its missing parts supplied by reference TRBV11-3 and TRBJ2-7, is EAGVVQSPRYKIIEKKQPVAFWCNPISGHNTLYWYLQNLGQGPELLIRYENEEAVDDSQLPKDRFSAERLKGVDSTLKIQPAELGDSAVYLCASSLNTGEKGQYFGPGTRLTVT.